Listed below are T cell receptor beta chains from one sample, sequenced in a study of T-cell reconstitution after alpha-beta-depleted transplantation in children. TCRdb redid the calling of the PCR reads with MiXCR, one entry per CDR3 protein. The data contain hundreds of thousands of distinct CDR3 sequences, over 8% of them singletons. Source: PBMCs from the stem cell graft donor, taken from the stem cell graft. All receptors come from a human donor who donated a stem cell graft to a child with SCID. Each CDR3 is given with its conserved first and last residue. Each record gives: clone size, D gene, V gene, J gene, CDR3 protein, CDR3 DNA. A D gene is named only where the DNA matches it firmly. Rows give clone size only sometimes, using once, few, many, or a class for an expanded clone.

size: .; D: TRBD2; V: TRBV18; J: TRBJ2-3; CDR3: CASSPPEGLAVQGSTDTQYF; DNA: TGTGCCAGCTCACCACCCGAGGGACTAGCGGTTCAGGGAAGCACAGATACGCAGTATTTT
size: many; D: TRBD2; V: TRBV5-1; J: TRBJ2-7; CDR3: CASSWGLAGYEQYF; DNA: TGCGCCAGCAGCTGGGGACTAGCCGGCTACGAGCAGTACTTC
size: few; D: .; V: TRBV7-6; J: TRBJ1-3; CDR3: CASSLSLASSGNTIYF; DNA: TGTGCCAGCAGCTTAAGTCTTGCGAGCTCTGGAAACACCATATATTTT
size: .; D: TRBD2; V: TRBV7-9; J: TRBJ2-1; CDR3: CASSLALAGGYYEQFF; DNA: TGTGCCAGCAGCTTAGCGCTGGCGGGGGGGTACTATGAGCAGTTCTTC
size: few; D: TRBD1; V: TRBV6-1; J: TRBJ1-5; CDR3: CASTRSRGGRGSNQPQHF; DNA: TGTGCCAGCACCCGATCGAGAGGGGGCCGTGGATCCAATCAGCCCCAGCATTTT
size: .; D: .; V: TRBV29-1; J: TRBJ2-7; CDR3: CSVEEAGGRYEQYF; DNA: TGCAGCGTTGAAGAGGCAGGCGGCAGGTACGAGCAGTACTTC
size: .; D: .; V: TRBV6-5; J: TRBJ1-5; CDR3: CASSSFRGFNQPQHF; DNA: TGTGCCAGCAGTTCCTTTAGGGGCTTCAATCAGCCCCAGCATTTT
size: .; D: .; V: TRBV12-3/TRBV12-4; J: TRBJ1-1; CDR3: CASSTQGSGAFF; DNA: TGTGCCAGCAGTACACAGGGTAGTGGGGCTTTCTTT
size: few; D: .; V: TRBV20-1; J: TRBJ1-1; CDR3: CSAQLPNTEAFF; DNA: TGCAGTGCTCAGCTACCGAACACTGAAGCTTTCTTT
size: many; D: TRBD1; V: TRBV6-1; J: TRBJ1-4; CDR3: CASREGQGNEKLFF; DNA: TGTGCCAGCAGAGAGGGACAGGGCAATGAAAAACTGTTTTTT
size: few; D: .; V: TRBV5-1; J: TRBJ2-1; CDR3: CASSLSIRSPTANNEQFF; DNA: TGCGCCAGCAGCTTGAGTATTAGATCCCCGACGGCTAACAATGAGCAGTTCTTC
size: few; D: .; V: TRBV20-1; J: TRBJ2-3; CDR3: CSPIRHPTDTQYF; DNA: TGCAGTCCGATTAGACATCCCACAGATACGCAGTATTTT
size: .; D: TRBD2; V: TRBV20-1; J: TRBJ2-3; CDR3: CSAWSGAPTDTQYF; DNA: TGCAGTGCATGGAGCGGGGCCCCCACAGATACGCAGTATTTT
size: few; D: TRBD1; V: TRBV14; J: TRBJ2-1; CDR3: CASSQGQGQGYNEQFF; DNA: TGTGCCAGCAGCCAAGGGCAGGGACAGGGCTACAATGAGCAGTTCTTC
size: many; D: TRBD1; V: TRBV3-1; J: TRBJ1-1; CDR3: CASSQKTGGSTEAFF; DNA: TGTGCCAGCAGCCAAAAGACAGGGGGAAGCACTGAAGCTTTCTTT
size: few; D: TRBD1; V: TRBV9; J: TRBJ2-2; CDR3: CATTPGQGAGTGELFF; DNA: TGTGCCACCACCCCCGGGCAGGGGGCGGGGACCGGGGAGCTGTTTTTT
size: .; D: .; V: TRBV11-1; J: TRBJ1-5; CDR3: CASSEGTSLSNQPQHF; DNA: TGTGCCAGCAGCGAAGGGACATCACTTAGCAATCAGCCCCAGCATTTT
size: .; D: .; V: TRBV11-3; J: TRBJ1-1; CDR3: CASSLNSGSGTEAFF; DNA: TGTGCCAGCAGCTTGAATAGCGGTTCAGGCACTGAAGCTTTCTTT
size: few; D: .; V: TRBV5-1; J: TRBJ2-5; CDR3: CASSSGAGRGWQETQYF; DNA: TGCGCCAGCAGCTCCGGAGCCGGTCGAGGCTGGCAAGAGACCCAGTACTTC
size: .; D: .; V: TRBV7-3; J: TRBJ2-1; CDR3: CASSFPSGAYNEQFF; DNA: TGTGCCAGCAGCTTCCCCTCGGGGGCCTACAATGAGCAGTTCTTC
size: few; D: .; V: TRBV7-2; J: TRBJ2-1; CDR3: CASSLSGDYNEQFF; DNA: TGTGCCAGCAGCTTAAGCGGCGACTACAATGAGCAGTTCTTC
size: .; D: .; V: TRBV20-1; J: TRBJ2-1; CDR3: CSARAGDYNEQFF; DNA: TGCAGTGCGCGAGCAGGGGACTACAATGAGCAGTTCTTC
size: .; D: TRBD1; V: TRBV6-5; J: TRBJ2-1; CDR3: CASSTDRGTNNEQFF; DNA: TGTGCCAGCAGTACCGACAGGGGGACCAATAATGAGCAGTTCTTC
size: few; D: TRBD1; V: TRBV7-2; J: TRBJ2-1; CDR3: CASSLGGTGGFNEQFF; DNA: TGTGCCAGCAGCTTAGGAGGGACAGGGGGATTCAATGAGCAGTTCTTC
size: .; D: TRBD1; V: TRBV6-1; J: TRBJ1-3; CDR3: CASRPRGQGVSGNTIYF; DNA: TGTGCCAGCAGACCGAGGGGACAGGGAGTTTCCGGAAACACCATATATTTT
size: few; D: .; V: TRBV10-3; J: TRBJ2-7; CDR3: CAISVQGYEQYF; DNA: TGTGCCATCAGTGTACAGGGATACGAGCAGTACTTC
size: few; D: TRBD1; V: TRBV7-9; J: TRBJ1-5; CDR3: CASSLASGQGVQPQHF; DNA: TGTGCCAGCAGCTTAGCCTCTGGACAGGGGGTTCAGCCCCAGCATTTT
size: many; D: .; V: TRBV29-1; J: TRBJ2-7; CDR3: CSVESPQGSREQYF; DNA: TGCAGCGTTGAATCTCCTCAGGGTTCTCGCGAGCAGTACTTC
size: .; D: TRBD2; V: TRBV13; J: TRBJ2-3; CDR3: CASSETGTSVNTQYF; DNA: TGTGCCAGCAGCGAAACCGGGACTAGCGTTAATACGCAGTATTTT
size: .; D: TRBD2; V: TRBV12-3/TRBV12-4; J: TRBJ2-3; CDR3: CASSGRGLSTDTQYF; DNA: TGTGCCAGCAGCGGGAGGGGATTAAGCACAGATACGCAGTATTTT
size: .; D: TRBD1; V: TRBV5-1; J: TRBJ2-1; CDR3: CASRIGQGRNEQFF; DNA: TGCGCCAGCAGAATTGGACAGGGGAGGAATGAGCAGTTCTTC
size: .; D: TRBD2; V: TRBV3-1; J: TRBJ2-7; CDR3: CASSQDRGGRTQYF; DNA: TGTGCCAGCAGCCAAGATCGCGGGGGGCGGACGCAGTACTTC
size: .; D: .; V: TRBV5-6; J: TRBJ1-5; CDR3: CASSLQGHYQPQHF; DNA: TGTGCCAGCAGTCTCCAAGGACATTATCAGCCCCAGCATTTT
size: few; D: TRBD1; V: TRBV7-9; J: TRBJ2-7; CDR3: CASSTTGGPYF; DNA: TGTGCCAGCAGCACTACAGGGGGGCCGTACTTC
size: .; D: .; V: TRBV20-1; J: TRBJ1-2; CDR3: CSAGSFGYTF; DNA: TGCAGTGCTGGAAGTTTTGGCTACACCTTC
size: .; D: .; V: TRBV5-1; J: TRBJ2-1; CDR3: CASSLEGNHNEQFF; DNA: TGCGCCAGCAGCTTGGAGGGGAACCACAATGAGCAGTTCTTC
size: many; D: TRBD1; V: TRBV19; J: TRBJ2-7; CDR3: CASRLAGQALYEQYF; DNA: TGTGCCAGTCGCCTCGCAGGACAGGCGCTCTACGAGCAGTACTTC
size: few; D: .; V: TRBV2; J: TRBJ2-5; CDR3: CASSEGSETQYF; DNA: TGTGCCAGCAGTGAGGGATCAGAGACCCAGTACTTC
size: .; D: .; V: TRBV7-6; J: TRBJ1-5; CDR3: CASSLPGGPQHF; DNA: TGTGCCAGCAGCCTCCCGGGGGGGCCCCAGCATTTT
size: .; D: .; V: TRBV10-3; J: TRBJ2-7; CDR3: CAISELYEQYF; DNA: TGTGCCATCAGTGAGCTCTACGAGCAGTACTTC
size: .; D: TRBD1; V: TRBV6-1; J: TRBJ2-7; CDR3: CASSESTGFGYEQYF; DNA: TGTGCCAGCAGTGAGTCGACAGGGTTTGGTTACGAGCAGTACTTC
size: .; D: .; V: TRBV7-8; J: TRBJ1-4; CDR3: CASSLRGATNEKLFF; DNA: TGTGCCAGCAGCTTGCGTGGAGCAACTAATGAAAAACTGTTTTTT
size: few; D: .; V: TRBV7-9; J: TRBJ2-5; CDR3: CASSGWTIQETQYF; DNA: TGTGCCAGCAGCGGGTGGACTATCCAAGAGACCCAGTACTTC
size: many; D: .; V: TRBV9; J: TRBJ1-6; CDR3: CASSVVEDAPLHF; DNA: TGTGCCAGCAGCGTAGTTGAGGATGCACCCCTCCACTTT
size: few; D: .; V: TRBV18; J: TRBJ2-7; CDR3: CASSPPEGGEQYF; DNA: TGTGCCAGCTCACCACCGGAAGGTGGCGAGCAGTACTTC
size: few; D: .; V: TRBV7-2; J: TRBJ2-1; CDR3: CASARRGARWNEQFF; DNA: TGTGCCAGCGCCAGACGGGGGGCCCGGTGGAATGAGCAGTTCTTC
size: few; D: .; V: TRBV7-6; J: TRBJ2-7; CDR3: CASSLDVDNYEQYF; DNA: TGTGCCAGCAGCTTAGATGTGGACAACTACGAGCAGTACTTC
size: .; D: TRBD2; V: TRBV10-2; J: TRBJ2-5; CDR3: CASSESTNLAGGWQETQYF; DNA: TGCGCCAGCAGTGAATCGACGAATCTAGCGGGGGGATGGCAAGAGACCCAGTACTTC
size: medium-sized; D: .; V: TRBV3-1; J: TRBJ1-6; CDR3: CASSQDLWGSDSPLHF; DNA: TGTGCCAGCAGCCAAGATCTTTGGGGCAGCGACTCACCCCTCCACTTT
size: .; D: .; V: TRBV6-5; J: TRBJ1-1; CDR3: CASWTGNTEAFF; DNA: TGTGCCAGCTGGACGGGGAACACTGAAGCTTTCTTT
size: .; D: TRBD1; V: TRBV6-1; J: TRBJ2-7; CDR3: CASSESWAGGKNEQYF; DNA: TGTGCCAGCAGTGAATCGTGGGCAGGGGGTAAGAACGAGCAGTACTTC
size: .; D: .; V: TRBV2; J: TRBJ1-5; CDR3: CASRFDNQLNQPQHF; DNA: TGTGCCAGCAGATTTGACAACCAGCTCAATCAGCCCCAGCATTTT
size: few; D: TRBD1; V: TRBV20-1; J: TRBJ2-3; CDR3: CSAQGEFLTQYF; DNA: TGCAGCGCCCAGGGGGAGTTTCTCACGCAGTATTTT
size: .; D: .; V: TRBV6-6; J: TRBJ1-2; CDR3: CASGRLSEYGYTF; DNA: TGTGCCAGCGGTAGGCTATCTGAATATGGCTACACCTTC
size: few; D: .; V: TRBV27; J: TRBJ2-6; CDR3: CASSLISGRSGANVLTF; DNA: TGTGCCAGCAGTTTAATTTCAGGCAGATCTGGGGCCAACGTCCTGACTTTC
size: few; D: TRBD2; V: TRBV27; J: TRBJ2-3; CDR3: CASSFPGLAGGAPQYF; DNA: TGTGCCAGCAGTTTCCCCGGCCTAGCGGGGGGTGCCCCGCAGTATTTT
size: .; D: .; V: TRBV3-1; J: TRBJ2-1; CDR3: CASSQGGHLYNEQFF; DNA: TGTGCCAGCAGCCAAGGGGGACACCTCTACAATGAGCAGTTCTTC
size: .; D: .; V: TRBV3-1; J: TRBJ1-2; CDR3: CASSRAGTSPGGYTF; DNA: TGTGCCAGCAGCCGCGCCGGGACTTCCCCCGGCGGCTACACCTTC
size: .; D: TRBD1; V: TRBV20-1; J: TRBJ2-1; CDR3: CSARDQTWDRSYNEQFF; DNA: TGCAGTGCTAGAGATCAAACGTGGGACAGATCTTACAATGAGCAGTTCTTC